This entry describes one T cell receptor beta chain. V lost 2 bases and J 0 bases, leaving 13 bases between the germline ends. This CDR3 is 16 amino acids long. Germline CDR1 SGHTA, CDR2 FQGNSA. These data come from a study of blood T cell repertoires in COVID-19. Study-level background: Both acute and convalescent COVID-19 samples were obtained from the United States, Italy and Spain. The analysed material was cDNA or gDNA that came from T cells, B-cell-depleted T cells, or PBMCs.

Study processing details: Scientists estimated how many nucleated cells there were by amplifying reference gene primers. The assay was immunoSEQ multiplex PCR, and TCRdb's table has in-frame clones only and misses some. V and J calls and clone size are those listed in that table; D and trimming were worked out from the DNA. This table holds approximately 130,000 clones, around 83% found once. The source of this sequence is an elderly man with active or convalescent COVID-19. The J gene is TRBJ1-2, the V gene TRBV7-2; possible D gene TRBD1, 6 bases. What was sequenced was peripheral blood. CDR3 coding DNA: TGTGCCAGCAGCTTAAACCGGGACATCGCTAACTATGGCTACACCTTC. It is translated as CASSLNRDIANYGYTF.